This TCR beta chain derives from a study of blood T cell repertoires in COVID-19. Across the whole study: Sample material is recorded as cDNA or gDNA derived from T cells, B-cell-depleted T cells, or PBMCs.

Source study methods: By means of reference gene primer amplification, nucleated cell counts were estimated. This table comes from immunoSEQ multiplex PCR, and its TCRdb copy is limited to in-frame clones, with some not included. V, J and clone size derive from that table, while D and trimming were established from the DNA sequence. The repertoire holds 150,000 to 200,000 clones, about 83% seen once, with around 14% in the top ten. About this clone: Other DNA sequences in the same sample also yield this CDR3.

The trim removed 2 bases at V and 4 bases at J, leaving 2 bases unmatched. The CDR3 is 14 residues long. CDR1 and CDR2 (germline): MNHEY, SMNVEV (reference sequence). The chain employs TRBV27 and TRBJ1-5; 7 positions agree with TRBD1. The sample consisted of peripheral blood. The source is a woman of 80 years or more with acute or convalescent COVID-19. In nucleotides, the CDR3 is TGTGCCAGCAGTTTAAGGGGGCCTAATCAGCCCCAGCATTTT. This sequence encodes CASSLRGPNQPQHF.